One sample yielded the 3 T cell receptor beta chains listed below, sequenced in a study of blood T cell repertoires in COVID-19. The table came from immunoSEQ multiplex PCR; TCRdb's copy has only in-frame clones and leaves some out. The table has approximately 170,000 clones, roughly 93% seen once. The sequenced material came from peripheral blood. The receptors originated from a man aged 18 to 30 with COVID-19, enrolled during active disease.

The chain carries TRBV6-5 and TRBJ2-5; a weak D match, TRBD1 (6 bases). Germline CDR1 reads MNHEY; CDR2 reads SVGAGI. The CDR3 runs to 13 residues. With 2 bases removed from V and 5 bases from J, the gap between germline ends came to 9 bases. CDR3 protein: CASSYNRDETQYF. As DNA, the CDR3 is TGTGCCAGCAGTTACAACAGGGATGAGACCCAGTACTTC.

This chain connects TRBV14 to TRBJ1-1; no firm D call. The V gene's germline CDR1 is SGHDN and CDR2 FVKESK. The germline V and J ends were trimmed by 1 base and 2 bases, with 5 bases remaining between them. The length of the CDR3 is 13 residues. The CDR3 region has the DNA TGTGCCAGCAGCCAAGGGAGTAACACTGAAGCTTTCTTT. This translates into CASSQGSNTEAFF.

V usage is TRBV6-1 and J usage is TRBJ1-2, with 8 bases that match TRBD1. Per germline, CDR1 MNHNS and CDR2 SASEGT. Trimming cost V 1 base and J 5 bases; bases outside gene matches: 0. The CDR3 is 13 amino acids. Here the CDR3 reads CASSEGTGYGYTF. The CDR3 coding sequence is TGTGCCAGCAGTGAAGGGACAGGGTATGGCTACACCTTC.